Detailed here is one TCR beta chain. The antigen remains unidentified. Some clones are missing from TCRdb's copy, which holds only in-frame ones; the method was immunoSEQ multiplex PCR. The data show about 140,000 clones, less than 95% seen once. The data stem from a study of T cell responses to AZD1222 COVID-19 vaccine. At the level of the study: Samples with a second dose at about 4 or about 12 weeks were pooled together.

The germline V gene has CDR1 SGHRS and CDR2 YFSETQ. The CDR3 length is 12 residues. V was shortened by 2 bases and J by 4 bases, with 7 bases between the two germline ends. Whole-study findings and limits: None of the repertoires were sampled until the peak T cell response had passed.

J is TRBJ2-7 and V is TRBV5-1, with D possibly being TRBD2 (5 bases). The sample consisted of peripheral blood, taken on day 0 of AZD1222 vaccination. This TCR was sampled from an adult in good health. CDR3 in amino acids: CASSFSGYEQYF. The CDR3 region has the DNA TGCGCCAGCAGCTTTTCGGGGTACGAGCAGTACTTC.